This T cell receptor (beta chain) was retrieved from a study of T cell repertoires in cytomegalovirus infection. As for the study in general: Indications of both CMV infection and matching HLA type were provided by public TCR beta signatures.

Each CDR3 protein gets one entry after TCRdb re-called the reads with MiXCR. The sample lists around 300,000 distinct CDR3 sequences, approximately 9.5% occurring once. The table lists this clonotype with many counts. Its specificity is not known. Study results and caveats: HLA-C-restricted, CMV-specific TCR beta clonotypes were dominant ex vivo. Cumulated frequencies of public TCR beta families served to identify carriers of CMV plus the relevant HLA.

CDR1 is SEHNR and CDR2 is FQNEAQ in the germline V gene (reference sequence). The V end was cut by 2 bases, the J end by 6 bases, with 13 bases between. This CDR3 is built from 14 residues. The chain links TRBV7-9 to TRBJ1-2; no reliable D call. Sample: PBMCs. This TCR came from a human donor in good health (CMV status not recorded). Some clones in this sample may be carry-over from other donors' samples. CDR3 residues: CASSLQGLGNGYTF. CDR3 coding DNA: TGTGCCAGCAGCTTACAAGGGTTGGGGAATGGCTACACCTTC.